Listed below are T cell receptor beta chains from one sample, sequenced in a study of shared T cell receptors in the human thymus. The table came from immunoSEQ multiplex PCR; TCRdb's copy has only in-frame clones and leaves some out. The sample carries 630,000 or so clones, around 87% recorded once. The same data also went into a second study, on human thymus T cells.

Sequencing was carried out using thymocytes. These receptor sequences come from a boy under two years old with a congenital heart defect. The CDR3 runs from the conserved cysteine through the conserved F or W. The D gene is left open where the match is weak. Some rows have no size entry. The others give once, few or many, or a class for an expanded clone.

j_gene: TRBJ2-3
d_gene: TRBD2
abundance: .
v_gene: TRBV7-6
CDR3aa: CASSLSGVVDTQYF
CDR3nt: TGTGCCAGCAGCTTAAGCGGGGTGGTAGATACGCAGTATTTT

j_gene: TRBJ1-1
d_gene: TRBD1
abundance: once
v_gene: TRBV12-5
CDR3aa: CASGAQGAMANTEAFF
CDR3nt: TGTGCTAGTGGTGCCCAGGGGGCTATGGCGAACACTGAAGCTTTCTTT

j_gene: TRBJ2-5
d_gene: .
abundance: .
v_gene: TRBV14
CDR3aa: CASSQDRSRGPETQYF
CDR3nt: TGTGCCAGCAGCCAAGACAGGAGTAGAGGGCCAGAGACCCAGTACTTC

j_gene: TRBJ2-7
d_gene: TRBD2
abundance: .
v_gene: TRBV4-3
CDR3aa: CASSQVAGTSYEQYF
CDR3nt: TGCGCCAGCAGCCAAGTGGCAGGGACTAGCTACGAGCAGTACTTC

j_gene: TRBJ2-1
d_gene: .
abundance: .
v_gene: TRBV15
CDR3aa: CATSRDEASRQFF
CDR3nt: TGTGCCACCAGCAGAGATGAGGCTAGCCGGCAGTTCTTC

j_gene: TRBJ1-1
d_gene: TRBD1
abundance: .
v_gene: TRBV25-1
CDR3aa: CASSVPGTGVTVTEAFF
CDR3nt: TGTGCCAGCAGTGTCCCCGGGACAGGGGTTACGGTAACTGAAGCTTTCTTT

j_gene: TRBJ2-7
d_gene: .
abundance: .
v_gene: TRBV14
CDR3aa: CASSQGGDSYEQYF
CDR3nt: TGTGCCAGCAGCCAAGGGGGGGACTCCTACGAGCAGTACTTC

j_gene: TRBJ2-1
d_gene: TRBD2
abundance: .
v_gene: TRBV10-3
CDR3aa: CAISPRTSGRGNEQFF
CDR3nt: TGTGCCATCAGTCCACGGACTAGCGGGAGGGGAAATGAGCAGTTCTTC

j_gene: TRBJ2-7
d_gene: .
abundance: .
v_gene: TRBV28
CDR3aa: CASSSGAKSSYEQYF
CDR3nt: TGTGCCAGCAGTTCAGGGGCCAAGAGCTCCTACGAGCAGTACTTC

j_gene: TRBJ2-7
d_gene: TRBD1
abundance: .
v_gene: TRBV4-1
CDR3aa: CASSLGRQGPYEQYF
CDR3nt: TGCGCCAGCAGCCTAGGAAGACAGGGACCTTACGAGCAGTACTTC

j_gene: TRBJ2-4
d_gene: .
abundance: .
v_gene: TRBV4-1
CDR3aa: CASSTKGENIQYF
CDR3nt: TGCGCCAGCAGCACTAAAGGGGAAAACATTCAGTACTTC

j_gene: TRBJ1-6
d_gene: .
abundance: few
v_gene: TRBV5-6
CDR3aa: CASTPHEGNNSPLHF
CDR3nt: TGTGCCAGCACTCCGCACGAGGGCAATAATTCACCCCTCCACTTT

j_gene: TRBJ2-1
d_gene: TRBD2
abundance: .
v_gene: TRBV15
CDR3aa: CATSRDRLAGGYNEQFF
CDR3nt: TGTGCCACCAGCAGAGATAGGCTAGCGGGAGGATACAATGAGCAGTTCTTC

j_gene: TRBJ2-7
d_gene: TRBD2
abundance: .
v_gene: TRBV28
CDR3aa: CASRRSGGTSYEQYF
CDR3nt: TGTGCCAGCAGACGTAGCGGGGGGACCTCCTACGAGCAGTACTTC

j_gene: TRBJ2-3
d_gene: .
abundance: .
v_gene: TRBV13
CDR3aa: CASSFSRRRGTDTQYF
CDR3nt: TGTGCCAGCAGTTTTAGTAGAAGGAGGGGAACAGATACGCAGTATTTT

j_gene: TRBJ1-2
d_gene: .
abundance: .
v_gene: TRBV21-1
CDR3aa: CASSTHDQDIRGYTF
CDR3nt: TGTGCCAGCAGCACCCATGACCAGGACATTCGGGGCTACACCTTC